This T cell receptor (beta chain) originates from a study of PD-1 blockade in mismatch repair-deficient tumors. CDR1 and CDR2 (germline): SGHAT, FQNNGV. Trimming shortened V by 5 bases and J by 5 bases, and 22 bases separated the two germline ends. The CDR3 is made up of 16 amino acids. Generated by immunoSEQ multiplex PCR, the TCRdb table keeps only in-frame clones and is missing some. The table includes about 110,000 clones, approximately 80% detected once. The specimen was peripheral blood, collected 60 weeks after starting pembrolizumab. The genes are TRBV11-2 and TRBJ2-7; D possibly matches TRBD1 or TRBD2 (6 bases each). The clonotype comes from an adult with mismatch repair-deficient cancer. Written as DNA, the CDR3 is TGTGCCAGCAGCCCGCCCCGGACGGGGGCGAGAAACGAGCAGTACTTC. Translating it yields CASSPPRTGARNEQYF.